This TCR beta chain was found in a study of blood T cell repertoires in COVID-19 (dated by TCRdb to 2020 to 2022). Some background on the complete study: Samples covering the acute and convalescent phases of COVID-19 were provided by collaborators in the United States, Italy and Spain. Where HLA class I and class II types were available, the types were taken from metadata supplied by the sample provider, not from assay-based typing. A de-identified subject ID, COVID-19 status, age in years and sex were almost always included in the sample metadata. Subjects who had been exposed to COVID-19, were actively infected with it, or had recovered from it provided the deeply sampled blood TCRbeta repertoires that made up the dataset. The prospective study material was composed of cDNA or gDNA derived from T cells, B-cell-depleted T cells, or PBMCs. The repertoires were made available in a free public database intended to serve as a resource for research on the immune response to SARS-CoV-2. Samples were obtained from the ongoing ImmuneRACE study (first 160 participants) and from over a thousand subjects provided by 6 global collaborators. The investigation overall reported the following: How much clinical and demographic metadata was included differed by source and by participant, and the metadata was provided uncurated.

TCRbeta CDR3 regions were amplified from genomic DNA using the immunoSEQ Assay, a bias-controlled multiplex PCR. In the source study's methods: Within the assay, amplification of reference gene primers was used to estimate how many nucleated cells each sample contained. Sequence reads were collapsed and filtered to measure the absolute abundance of every unique TCRbeta CDR3 rearrangement. Productive Simpson clonality was computed per sample as the square root of Simpson's diversity index over productive rearrangements. In TCRdb, the immuneACCESS table is reduced to in-frame sequences with V and J assigned. These tables do not hold every clone; where another copy was compared, an unresolved V gene accounts for under half, and the others remain unexplained. That table is the source of V, J and clone size, and D and trimming were worked out from the DNA. The sample contains 300,000 to 400,000 clones, more than 80% of them found a single time. Approximately 3% of the sample lies in the top ten.

V loses 4 bases at its end and J loses 4 bases; junction bases beyond the gene matches: 6. The CDR3 runs 14 amino acids, cysteine and phenylalanine included. The sequence is cut down to CDR3 DNA, 42 bases in frame from base 1. Looking up the germline V gene yields CDR1 SNHLY and CDR2 FYNNEI. Details on this clone: Its cognate antigen has yet to be identified. No base-level quality is on record; no much larger clone is a single base apart.

One collaborating source in Seattle enrolled patients during active infection and followed them longitudinally through the course of disease. The collaborating institutions used their own protocols to collect whole blood in K2EDTA tubes. For TCRbeta analysis, collaborator samples were shipped as frozen whole blood, as isolated PBMCs, or as DNA extracted from either sample type. Sequenced material: peripheral blood. The clonotype comes from a woman aged 25-40 years with COVID-19, enrolled during active disease. The chain uses TRBV2 and TRBJ2-5; TRBD1 agrees with 7 junctional bases. In nucleotides, the sequence is TGTGCCAGCAGTGCAGGGGGATTGCGAGAGACCCAGTACTTC. The translation is CASSAGGLRETQYF.